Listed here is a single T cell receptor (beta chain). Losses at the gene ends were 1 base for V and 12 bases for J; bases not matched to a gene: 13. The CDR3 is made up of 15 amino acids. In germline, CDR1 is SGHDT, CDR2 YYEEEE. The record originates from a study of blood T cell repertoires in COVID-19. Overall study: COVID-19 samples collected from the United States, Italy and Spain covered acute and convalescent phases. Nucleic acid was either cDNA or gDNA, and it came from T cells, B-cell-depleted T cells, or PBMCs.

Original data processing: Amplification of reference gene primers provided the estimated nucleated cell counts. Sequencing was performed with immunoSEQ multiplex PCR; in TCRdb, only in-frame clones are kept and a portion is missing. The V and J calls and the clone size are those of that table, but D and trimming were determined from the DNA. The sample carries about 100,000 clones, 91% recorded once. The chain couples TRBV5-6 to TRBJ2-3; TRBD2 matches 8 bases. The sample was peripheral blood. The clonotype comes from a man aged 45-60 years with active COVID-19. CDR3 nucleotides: TGTGCCAGCAGCTTGCTGGCGGGGGGTAGGACTAGCCAGTATTTT. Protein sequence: CASSLLAGGRTSQYF.